Listed below are T cell receptor beta chains from one sample, sequenced in a study of blood T cells in healthy people across ages. TCRdb reprocessed the 5' RACE reads with MiXCR, giving one entry per CDR3 protein. The data show over 600,000 distinct CDR3 sequences, around half seen once. The sample comprised blood. The receptor set was obtained from a man at least 80 years old in good health. Both conserved end residues are part of each CDR3. A D gene is named only where the DNA matches it firmly. Size is stated for part of the rows, as once, few or many counts, or as a class when the clone is expanded.

CDR3 DNA: TGCGCCAGCACAACTACAGGGGTAAACACAGATACGCAGTATTTT
CDR3 protein: CASTTTGVNTDTQYF
V gene: TRBV5-1
D gene: TRBD1
J gene: TRBJ2-3
clone size: NA

CDR3 DNA: TGTGCCAGCGCCGGGGACGGTACGTACAATGAGCAGTACTTC
CDR3 protein: CASAGDGTYNEQYF
V gene: TRBV27
D gene: NA
J gene: TRBJ2-7
clone size: NA

CDR3 DNA: TGCGCCAGCAGCTCCTATCCAGGCCAAGAGACCCAGTACTTC
CDR3 protein: CASSSYPGQETQYF
V gene: TRBV5-1
D gene: NA
J gene: TRBJ2-5
clone size: NA

CDR3 DNA: TGCAGTGCCTCTGAGGGGGTAGCCAAAAACATTCAGTACTTC
CDR3 protein: CSASEGVAKNIQYF
V gene: TRBV20-1
D gene: NA
J gene: TRBJ2-4
clone size: NA

CDR3 DNA: TGTGCCAGCAGTGTGGAGGGGGCAGTGTACGAGCAGTACTTC
CDR3 protein: CASSVEGAVYEQYF
V gene: TRBV28
D gene: NA
J gene: TRBJ2-7
clone size: few

CDR3 DNA: TGCAGTGCTAGCCGGGGACAGGTCGCTGAAGCTTTCTTT
CDR3 protein: CSASRGQVAEAFF
V gene: TRBV20-1
D gene: TRBD1
J gene: TRBJ1-1
clone size: many

CDR3 DNA: TGTGCCAGCAGGACCGCCGGGACACAGACCGGGGAGCTGTTTTTT
CDR3 protein: CASRTAGTQTGELFF
V gene: TRBV6-5
D gene: NA
J gene: TRBJ2-2
clone size: NA

CDR3 DNA: TGTGCCAGCAGTAAGGGACAAAATCAGCCCCAGCATTTT
CDR3 protein: CASSKGQNQPQHF
V gene: TRBV21-1
D gene: NA
J gene: TRBJ1-5
clone size: NA

CDR3 DNA: TGTGCCAGCAGCGTAGTGGGCATGGGGGGAGACTACAATGAGCAGTTCTTC
CDR3 protein: CASSVVGMGGDYNEQFF
V gene: TRBV9
D gene: NA
J gene: TRBJ2-1
clone size: few

CDR3 DNA: TGTGCCAGCAGTTCCCACGCAGCTATGAACACTGAAGCTTTCTTT
CDR3 protein: CASSSHAAMNTEAFF
V gene: TRBV27
D gene: NA
J gene: TRBJ1-1
clone size: NA

CDR3 DNA: TGCGCCAGCAGCCAAGATCTAATAGGGGCAGTCGGTCAGCCCCAGCATTTT
CDR3 protein: CASSQDLIGAVGQPQHF
V gene: TRBV4-1
D gene: NA
J gene: TRBJ1-5
clone size: NA

CDR3 DNA: TGTGCCAGCACCCAGGGGGGGGCCTACAATGAGCAGTTCTTC
CDR3 protein: CASTQGGAYNEQFF
V gene: TRBV12-3/TRBV12-4
D gene: NA
J gene: TRBJ2-1
clone size: many

CDR3 DNA: TGTGCCAGCAGTACAGTTGACACCTACGAGCAGTACTTC
CDR3 protein: CASSTVDTYEQYF
V gene: TRBV6-2/TRBV6-3
D gene: NA
J gene: TRBJ2-7
clone size: few

CDR3 DNA: TGTGCCATCAGTGATGGCTCTGGGGCCAACGTCCTGACTTTC
CDR3 protein: CAISDGSGANVLTF
V gene: TRBV10-3
D gene: NA
J gene: TRBJ2-6
clone size: many

CDR3 DNA: TGTGCCAGCAGTTTCTCAACGAGGGACGAGCAGTACTTC
CDR3 protein: CASSFSTRDEQYF
V gene: TRBV6-2/TRBV6-3
D gene: NA
J gene: TRBJ2-7
clone size: NA

CDR3 DNA: TGTGCCAGCACCCTCCCCAGAGACGGGTCCTACAATGAGCAGTACTTC
CDR3 protein: CASTLPRDGSYNEQYF
V gene: TRBV7-9
D gene: NA
J gene: TRBJ2-7
clone size: NA

CDR3 DNA: TGCGCCAGCAGCGTCGGGCAAGTCAACGAGCAGTACTTC
CDR3 protein: CASSVGQVNEQYF
V gene: TRBV5-1
D gene: NA
J gene: TRBJ2-7
clone size: NA

CDR3 DNA: TGTGCCAGCAGACTGGGACAGGGGGCTAGAAATGAAAAACTGTTTTTT
CDR3 protein: CASRLGQGARNEKLFF
V gene: TRBV6-6
D gene: TRBD1
J gene: TRBJ1-4
clone size: NA

CDR3 DNA: TGCAGCGCCGTGGAGGGAGGCAGGATTTCCTACGAGCAGTACTTC
CDR3 protein: CSAVEGGRISYEQYF
V gene: TRBV29-1
D gene: NA
J gene: TRBJ2-7
clone size: NA

CDR3 DNA: TGCAGTGCTAGAGCCCCAGCGGGAGTCGGAAACGAGCAGTACTTC
CDR3 protein: CSARAPAGVGNEQYF
V gene: TRBV20-1
D gene: TRBD2
J gene: TRBJ2-7
clone size: NA

CDR3 DNA: TGTGCCAGCTCACCGGACTTCTCCGAGCAGTACTTC
CDR3 protein: CASSPDFSEQYF
V gene: TRBV18
D gene: NA
J gene: TRBJ2-7
clone size: many

CDR3 DNA: TGTGCCAGCAGCCGCCTAACAGGGGCACAAGAGACCCAGTACTTC
CDR3 protein: CASSRLTGAQETQYF
V gene: TRBV6-2/TRBV6-3
D gene: TRBD1
J gene: TRBJ2-5
clone size: NA

CDR3 DNA: TGTGCCAGCAGCACCGGGACAAACCAAGAGACCCAGTACTTC
CDR3 protein: CASSTGTNQETQYF
V gene: TRBV9
D gene: NA
J gene: TRBJ2-5
clone size: NA

CDR3 DNA: TGTGCCAGCCGATTCGACCCGAGCCCCCATGAGCAGTTCTTC
CDR3 protein: CASRFDPSPHEQFF
V gene: TRBV7-9
D gene: NA
J gene: TRBJ2-1
clone size: NA

CDR3 DNA: TGCAGTGCTGGAGATCGGGGGAGCTCTGGAAACACCATATATTTT
CDR3 protein: CSAGDRGSSGNTIYF
V gene: TRBV20-1
D gene: NA
J gene: TRBJ1-3
clone size: NA

CDR3 DNA: TGTGCCAGCAGCCGGGACAGTAGCTCTGGGGCCAACGTCCTGACTTTC
CDR3 protein: CASSRDSSSGANVLTF
V gene: TRBV2
D gene: TRBD1
J gene: TRBJ2-6
clone size: few

CDR3 DNA: TGTGCCAGCAGCTTAACGGGAGGAGCGGGAGGAAATGAGCAGTTCTTC
CDR3 protein: CASSLTGGAGGNEQFF
V gene: TRBV7-8
D gene: TRBD2
J gene: TRBJ2-1
clone size: NA

CDR3 DNA: TGCAGCCCCCCCCCTAGCGGGAGAAATGAGCAGTTCTTC
CDR3 protein: CSPPPSGRNEQFF
V gene: TRBV20-1
D gene: TRBD2
J gene: TRBJ2-1
clone size: NA

CDR3 DNA: TGTGCCAGCAGCCTAACAGGGGTCCCTAACACTGAAGCTTTCTTT
CDR3 protein: CASSLTGVPNTEAFF
V gene: TRBV7-8
D gene: TRBD1
J gene: TRBJ1-1
clone size: NA

CDR3 DNA: TGCAGTGCTGGCCGGACAGGGCTGTGGGAGACCCAGTACTTC
CDR3 protein: CSAGRTGLWETQYF
V gene: TRBV20-1
D gene: TRBD1
J gene: TRBJ2-5
clone size: NA

CDR3 DNA: TGCAGCGTAAGACAGGGGTATGAGCAGTTCTTC
CDR3 protein: CSVRQGYEQFF
V gene: TRBV29-1
D gene: TRBD1
J gene: TRBJ2-1
clone size: many

CDR3 DNA: TGCGCCAGCAGCTCGCCCTTACCGGGACAGGGGGCCGGCGAGCAGTACTTC
CDR3 protein: CASSSPLPGQGAGEQYF
V gene: TRBV5-1
D gene: TRBD1
J gene: TRBJ2-7
clone size: few

CDR3 DNA: TGTGCCAGCAACTTAAGCGAGGGGACCTACGAGCAGTACTTC
CDR3 protein: CASNLSEGTYEQYF
V gene: TRBV2
D gene: NA
J gene: TRBJ2-7
clone size: few

CDR3 DNA: TGTGCCACCAGCAGTGCAGGGGCAACTAATGAAAAACTGTTTTTT
CDR3 protein: CATSSAGATNEKLFF
V gene: TRBV15
D gene: NA
J gene: TRBJ1-4
clone size: NA

CDR3 DNA: TGTGCCAGCAGCAAATTCGGGGACGAGGCGGGCACCGGGGAGCTGTTTTTT
CDR3 protein: CASSKFGDEAGTGELFF
V gene: TRBV21-1
D gene: NA
J gene: TRBJ2-2
clone size: NA

CDR3 DNA: TGTGCCAGCAGTGAACTACAAGCCTCAGATACGCAGTATTTT
CDR3 protein: CASSELQASDTQYF
V gene: TRBV2
D gene: NA
J gene: TRBJ2-3
clone size: few

CDR3 DNA: TGTGCCAGCAGTTATGGGTCGGGAGGGCCAGATACGCAGTATTTT
CDR3 protein: CASSYGSGGPDTQYF
V gene: TRBV6-5
D gene: TRBD2
J gene: TRBJ2-3
clone size: many

CDR3 DNA: TGCGCCAGCAGCCAGGACGCGGGTAGCAACTACGAGCAGTACTTC
CDR3 protein: CASSQDAGSNYEQYF
V gene: TRBV4-1
D gene: NA
J gene: TRBJ2-7
clone size: NA

CDR3 DNA: TGTGCCAGCTCACCACCGACGAGCGGATTCTCCTACAATGAGCAGTTCTTC
CDR3 protein: CASSPPTSGFSYNEQFF
V gene: TRBV18
D gene: NA
J gene: TRBJ2-1
clone size: NA

CDR3 DNA: TGTGCCAGCAGTCGCCTTTCAGGTTCAGAGGGTGAGACCCAGTACTTC
CDR3 protein: CASSRLSGSEGETQYF
V gene: TRBV28
D gene: NA
J gene: TRBJ2-5
clone size: NA

CDR3 DNA: TGTGCCAGCAGTTACGGGCAGGGGTCCACAGATACGCAGTATTTT
CDR3 protein: CASSYGQGSTDTQYF
V gene: TRBV6-5
D gene: NA
J gene: TRBJ2-3
clone size: NA

CDR3 DNA: TGCAGTGCTATTAGTACCAGGGGCGAAGATACGCAGTATTTT
CDR3 protein: CSAISTRGEDTQYF
V gene: TRBV20-1
D gene: NA
J gene: TRBJ2-3
clone size: NA